Listed below are T cell receptor beta chains from one sample, sequenced in a study of T-cell reconstitution after alpha-beta-depleted transplantation in children. In TCRdb, the PCR reads were re-called with MiXCR into one record per CDR3 protein. This sample has around 960,000 distinct CDR3 sequences, with about 29% found just once. Source: PBMCs, mostly from graft donor cells, taken 360 days after TCRalphabeta/CD19-depleted stem cell transplant. These receptor sequences come from a boy younger than two who had a stem cell transplant for SCID, so the T cells may come from the graft donor. CDR3s leave out the opening cysteine and the closing phenylalanine or tryptophan.

v_gene: TRBV11-1; CDR3aa: ASTRGGAHEQY
v_gene: TRBV29-1; CDR3aa: SVAARVSGGTDTQY
v_gene: TRBV18; CDR3aa: ASSSGVIGGTQY
v_gene: TRBV20-1; CDR3aa: STGQGWGGPHNQPQH
v_gene: TRBV6-2/TRBV6-3; CDR3aa: ASRDGTSGGQQETQY
v_gene: TRBV2; CDR3aa: ASVGNRGTGLSQPQH
v_gene: TRBV2; CDR3aa: ASSSGAEGYGYT
v_gene: TRBV5-1; CDR3aa: ASSLEVAGGTDTQY
v_gene: TRBV10-3; CDR3aa: AISLLEPNEQF
v_gene: TRBV27; CDR3aa: ATKLFHGPLLRETQY
v_gene: TRBV29-1; CDR3aa: SVTTGGQEKLF
v_gene: TRBV10-3; CDR3aa: AISENRLAGGYQETQY
v_gene: TRBV7-2; CDR3aa: ASSLGEHEQY
v_gene: TRBV28; CDR3aa: ASSHTRLSYNEQF
v_gene: TRBV4-3; CDR3aa: ASSQASKGNIQY
v_gene: TRBV10-3; CDR3aa: ATHSGPDTDTQY
v_gene: TRBV29-1; CDR3aa: SVQGPNSYEQY
v_gene: TRBV5-1; CDR3aa: ASSLEGQGASSPLH
v_gene: TRBV12-3/TRBV12-4; CDR3aa: ASRFSSIAKNIQY
v_gene: TRBV5-1; CDR3aa: ASSFGRGDYNEQF
v_gene: TRBV2; CDR3aa: ASSEESSYQETQY
v_gene: TRBV28; CDR3aa: ASSLDYGYT
v_gene: TRBV30; CDR3aa: AWMEGRGPFHEQF
v_gene: TRBV5-1; CDR3aa: ASSYGQGRNSPLH
v_gene: TRBV20-1; CDR3aa: SVEGTGTTTEAF
v_gene: TRBV7-2; CDR3aa: ASSPFRGENNEQF
v_gene: TRBV5-1; CDR3aa: ASSFIALRKY
v_gene: TRBV30; CDR3aa: AWTQASRAEAF
v_gene: TRBV4-3; CDR3aa: ASSQGGKSTEAF
v_gene: TRBV15; CDR3aa: ATSILAGGRGDTQY
v_gene: TRBV6-1; CDR3aa: ASSPSPTVYEQY
v_gene: TRBV24-1; CDR3aa: ATSEGASYEQY
v_gene: TRBV12-3/TRBV12-4; CDR3aa: ASRLDVAEETQY
v_gene: TRBV10-2; CDR3aa: ASSEDGYSNQPQH
v_gene: TRBV12-3/TRBV12-4; CDR3aa: ASTLLGGLPSTDTQY
v_gene: TRBV7-9; CDR3aa: ASSARVGQGRANEQF
v_gene: TRBV6-1; CDR3aa: ASRRQGLGTDTQY
v_gene: TRBV6-1; CDR3aa: ASRVTGRGTEAF
v_gene: TRBV6-1; CDR3aa: ASRIQGSYYEQY
v_gene: TRBV4-1; CDR3aa: ASRQDSRGTNTGELF
v_gene: TRBV7-6; CDR3aa: ASSPSGGGGGPYEQY
v_gene: TRBV12-3/TRBV12-4; CDR3aa: ASDTTSSSYNEQF
v_gene: TRBV5-1; CDR3aa: ASSLSTGYTEAF
v_gene: TRBV15; CDR3aa: ATSGGRLLNTQY
v_gene: TRBV20-1; CDR3aa: SAYRGRNTEAF
v_gene: TRBV5-5; CDR3aa: ASSFTTGGDQTQY
v_gene: TRBV20-1; CDR3aa: SARDRGPPYDNEQF
v_gene: TRBV7-9; CDR3aa: ASSRGLIAGGPRETQY
v_gene: TRBV29-1; CDR3aa: SSSATGTDTQY
v_gene: TRBV7-8; CDR3aa: ASSVIRDRWDEQY
v_gene: TRBV20-1; CDR3aa: SAWTGRDEKLF
v_gene: TRBV20-1; CDR3aa: SAPANLLPGELF